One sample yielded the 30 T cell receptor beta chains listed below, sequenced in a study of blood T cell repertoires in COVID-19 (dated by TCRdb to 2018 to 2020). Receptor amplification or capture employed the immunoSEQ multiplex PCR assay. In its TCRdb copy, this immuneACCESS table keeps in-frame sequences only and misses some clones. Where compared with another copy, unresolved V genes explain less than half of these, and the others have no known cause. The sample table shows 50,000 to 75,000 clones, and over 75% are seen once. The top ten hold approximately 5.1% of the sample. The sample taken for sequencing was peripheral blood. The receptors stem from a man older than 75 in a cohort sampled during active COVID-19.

As DNA, the CDR3 is TGTGCCATCAGTGAGACAGAGCCTCAGCCCCAGCATTTT. This sequence encodes CAISETEPQPQHF. The rearrangement joins TRBV10-3 to TRBJ1-5; no reliable D call. In germline, CDR1 is ENHRY, CDR2 SYGVKD. Trimming shortened V by 2 bases and J by 6 bases, and 8 bases separated the two germline ends. This CDR3 has 13 amino acids.

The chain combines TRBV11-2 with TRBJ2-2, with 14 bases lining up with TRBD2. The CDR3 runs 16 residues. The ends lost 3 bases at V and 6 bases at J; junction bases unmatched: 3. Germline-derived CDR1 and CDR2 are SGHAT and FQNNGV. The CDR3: CASSFSTSGGAGELFF. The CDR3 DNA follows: TGTGCCAGCAGCTTTTCGACTAGCGGGGGGGCCGGGGAGCTGTTTTTT.

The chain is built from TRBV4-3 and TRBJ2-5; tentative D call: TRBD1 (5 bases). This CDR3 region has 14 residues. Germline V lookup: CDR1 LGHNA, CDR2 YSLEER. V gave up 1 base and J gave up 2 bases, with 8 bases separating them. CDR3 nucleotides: TGCGCCAGCAGCCAAGGGGGCATTCAAGAGACCCAGTACTTC. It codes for CASSQGGIQETQYF.

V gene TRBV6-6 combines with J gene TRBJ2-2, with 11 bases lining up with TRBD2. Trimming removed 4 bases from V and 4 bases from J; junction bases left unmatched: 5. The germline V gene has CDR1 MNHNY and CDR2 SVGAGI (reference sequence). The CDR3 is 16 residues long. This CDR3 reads CASSSPGLAATGELFF. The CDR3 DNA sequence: TGTGCCAGCAGTTCTCCGGGACTAGCGGCCACCGGGGAGCTGTTTTTT.

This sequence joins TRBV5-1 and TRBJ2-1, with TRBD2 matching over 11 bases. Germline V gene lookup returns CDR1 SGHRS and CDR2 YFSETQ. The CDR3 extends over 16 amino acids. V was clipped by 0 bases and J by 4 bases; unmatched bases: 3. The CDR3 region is CASSLARTSGYNEQFF. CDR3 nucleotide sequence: TGCGCCAGCAGCTTGGCAAGGACTAGCGGGTACAATGAGCAGTTCTTC.

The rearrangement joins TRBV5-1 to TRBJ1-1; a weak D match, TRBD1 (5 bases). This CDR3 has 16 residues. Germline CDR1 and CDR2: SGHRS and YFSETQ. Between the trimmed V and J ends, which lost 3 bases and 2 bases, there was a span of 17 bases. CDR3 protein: CASSSALGEGNTEAFF. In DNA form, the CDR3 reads TGCGCCAGCAGCTCCGCTCTGGGGGAGGGAAACACTGAAGCTTTCTTT.

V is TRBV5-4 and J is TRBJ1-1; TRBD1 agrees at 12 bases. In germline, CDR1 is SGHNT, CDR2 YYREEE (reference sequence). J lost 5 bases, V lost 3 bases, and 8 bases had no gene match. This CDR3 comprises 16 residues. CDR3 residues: CASSSGDRGRGTEAFF. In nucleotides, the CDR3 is TGTGCCAGCAGCTCAGGGGACAGGGGGCGCGGAACTGAAGCTTTCTTT.

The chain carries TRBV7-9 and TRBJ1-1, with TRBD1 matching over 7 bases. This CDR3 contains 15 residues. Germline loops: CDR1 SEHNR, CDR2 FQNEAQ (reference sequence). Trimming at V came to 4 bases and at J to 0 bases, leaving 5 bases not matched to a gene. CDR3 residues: CASSYGTAMNTEAFF. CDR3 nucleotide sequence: TGTGCCAGCAGCTACGGGACAGCTATGAACACTGAAGCTTTCTTT.

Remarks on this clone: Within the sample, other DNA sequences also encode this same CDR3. CDR3 loop: CSVGRDSGGRNTGELFF. The DNA of the CDR3 is TGCAGCGTCGGTAGAGATAGCGGGGGGCGGAACACCGGGGAGCTGTTTTTT. This chain connects TRBV29-1 to TRBJ2-2, with 10 bases aligning to TRBD2. With V trimmed by 6 bases and J by 1 base, 11 bases remained unmatched. The length of the CDR3 is 17 residues. The V gene's germline CDR1 is SQVTM and CDR2 ANQGSEA.

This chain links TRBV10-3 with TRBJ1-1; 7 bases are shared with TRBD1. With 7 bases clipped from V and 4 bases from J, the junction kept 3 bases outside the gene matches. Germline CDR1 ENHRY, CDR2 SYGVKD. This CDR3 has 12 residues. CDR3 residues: CAIKQGRTEAFF. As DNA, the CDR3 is TGTGCCATCAAACAGGGGCGCACTGAAGCTTTCTTT.

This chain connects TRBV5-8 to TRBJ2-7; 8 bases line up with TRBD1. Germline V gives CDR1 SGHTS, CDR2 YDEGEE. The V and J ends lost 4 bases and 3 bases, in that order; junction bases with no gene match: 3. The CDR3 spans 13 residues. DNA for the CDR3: TGTGCCAGCAGCCCGGGACAGGACTACGAGCAGTACTTC. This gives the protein CASSPGQDYEQYF.

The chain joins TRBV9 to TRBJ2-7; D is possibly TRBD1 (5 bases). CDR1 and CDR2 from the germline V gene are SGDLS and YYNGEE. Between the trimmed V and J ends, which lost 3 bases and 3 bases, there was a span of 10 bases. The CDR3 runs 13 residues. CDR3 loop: CASSAPGNYEQYF. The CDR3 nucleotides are TGTGCCAGCAGCGCCCCAGGGAACTACGAGCAGTACTTC.

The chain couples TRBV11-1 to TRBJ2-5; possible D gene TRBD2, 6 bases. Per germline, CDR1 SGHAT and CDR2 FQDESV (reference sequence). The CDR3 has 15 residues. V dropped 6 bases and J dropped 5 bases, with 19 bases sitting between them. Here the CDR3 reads CASSNGHSGGETQYF. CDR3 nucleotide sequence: TGTGCCAGCAGTAACGGACACTCTGGAGGGGAGACCCAGTACTTC.

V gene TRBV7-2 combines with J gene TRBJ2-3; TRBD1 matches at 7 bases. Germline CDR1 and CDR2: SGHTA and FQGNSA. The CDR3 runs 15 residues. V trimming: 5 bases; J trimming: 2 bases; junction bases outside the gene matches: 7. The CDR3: CASSRTGHHTDTQYF. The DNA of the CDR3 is TGTGCCAGCAGCCGGACAGGACACCACACAGATACGCAGTATTTT.

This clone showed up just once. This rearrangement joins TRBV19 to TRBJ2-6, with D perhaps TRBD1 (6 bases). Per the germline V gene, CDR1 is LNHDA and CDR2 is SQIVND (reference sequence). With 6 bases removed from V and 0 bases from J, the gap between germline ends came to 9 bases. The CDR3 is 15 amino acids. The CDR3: CASRDRSSGANVLTF. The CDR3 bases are TGTGCCAGTAGAGACAGGTCCTCTGGGGCCAACGTCCTGACTTTC. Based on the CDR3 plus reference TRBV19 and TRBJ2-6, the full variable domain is DGGITQSPKYLFRKEGQNVTLSCEQNLNHDAMYWYRQDPGQGLRLIYYSQIVNDFQKGDIAEGYSVSREKKESFPLTVTSAQKNPTAFYLCASRDRSSGANVLTFGAGSRLTVL.

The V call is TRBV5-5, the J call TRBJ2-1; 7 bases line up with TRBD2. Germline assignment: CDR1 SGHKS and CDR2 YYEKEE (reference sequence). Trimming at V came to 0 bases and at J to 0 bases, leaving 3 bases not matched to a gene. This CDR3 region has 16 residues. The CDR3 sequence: CASSLGLAVSYNEQFF. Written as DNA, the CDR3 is TGTGCCAGCAGCTTGGGGCTAGCGGTCTCCTACAATGAGCAGTTCTTC. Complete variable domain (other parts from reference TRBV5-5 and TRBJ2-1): DAGVTQSPTHLIKTRGQQVTLRCSPISGHKSVSWYQQVLGQGPQFIFQYYEKEERGRGNFPDRFSARQFPNYSSELNVNALLLGDSALYLCASSLGLAVSYNEQFFGPGTRLTVL.

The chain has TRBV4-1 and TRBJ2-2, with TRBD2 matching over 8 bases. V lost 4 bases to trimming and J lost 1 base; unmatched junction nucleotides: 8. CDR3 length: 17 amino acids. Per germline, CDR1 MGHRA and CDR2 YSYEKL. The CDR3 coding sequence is TGCGCCAGCAGCCCGAGGGCGGCGGGAGGGAACACCGGGGAGCTGTTTTTT. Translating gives CASSPRAAGGNTGELFF.

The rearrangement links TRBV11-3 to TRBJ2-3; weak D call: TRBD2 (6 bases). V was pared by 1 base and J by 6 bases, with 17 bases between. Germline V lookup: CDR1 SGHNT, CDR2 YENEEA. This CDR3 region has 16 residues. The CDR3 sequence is CASSLGASARGDTQYF. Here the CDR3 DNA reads TGTGCCAGCAGCTTAGGAGCTAGCGCCAGAGGGGATACGCAGTATTTT.

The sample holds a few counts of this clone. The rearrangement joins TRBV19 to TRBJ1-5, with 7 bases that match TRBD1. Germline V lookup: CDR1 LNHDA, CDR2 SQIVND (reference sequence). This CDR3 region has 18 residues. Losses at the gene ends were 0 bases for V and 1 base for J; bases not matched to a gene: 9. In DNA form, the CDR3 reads TGTGCCAGTAGTATAGATCCCATGGACAGGCTGAGCAATCAGCCCCAGCATTTT. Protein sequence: CASSIDPMDRLSNQPQHF. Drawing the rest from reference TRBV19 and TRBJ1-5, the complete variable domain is DGGITQSPKYLFRKEGQNVTLSCEQNLNHDAMYWYRQDPGQGLRLIYYSQIVNDFQKGDIAEGYSVSREKKESFPLTVTSAQKNPTAFYLCASSIDPMDRLSNQPQHFGDGTRLSIL.

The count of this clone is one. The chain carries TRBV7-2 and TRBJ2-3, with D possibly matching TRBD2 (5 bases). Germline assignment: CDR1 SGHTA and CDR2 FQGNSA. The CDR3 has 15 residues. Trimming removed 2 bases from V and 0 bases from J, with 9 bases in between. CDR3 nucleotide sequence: TGTGCCAGCAGCTTAATCGGGAAGAGCACAGATACGCAGTATTTT. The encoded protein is CASSLIGKSTDTQYF.

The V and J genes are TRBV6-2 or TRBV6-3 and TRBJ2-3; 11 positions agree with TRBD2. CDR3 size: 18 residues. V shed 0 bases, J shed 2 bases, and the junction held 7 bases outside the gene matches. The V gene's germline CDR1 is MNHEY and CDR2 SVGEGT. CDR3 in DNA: TGTGCCAGCAGTTACTCCCGGACTAGCGGGCGTCACACAGATACGCAGTATTTT. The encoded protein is CASSYSRTSGRHTDTQYF.

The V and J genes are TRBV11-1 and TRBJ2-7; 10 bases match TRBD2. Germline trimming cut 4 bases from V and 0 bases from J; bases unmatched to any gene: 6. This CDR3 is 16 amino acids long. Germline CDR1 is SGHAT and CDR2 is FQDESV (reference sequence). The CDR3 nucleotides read TGTGCCAGCAGCTCAATTAGCGGGGGGAGCTCCTACGAGCAGTACTTC. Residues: CASSSISGGSSYEQYF.

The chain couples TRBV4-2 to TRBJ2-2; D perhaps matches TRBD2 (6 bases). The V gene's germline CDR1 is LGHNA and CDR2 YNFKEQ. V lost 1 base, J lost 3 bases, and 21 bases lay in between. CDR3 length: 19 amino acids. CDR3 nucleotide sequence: TGTGCCAGCAGCCAAGTAATTAACCGGCCAGGAGGGGACACCGGGGAGCTGTTTTTT. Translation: CASSQVINRPGGDTGELFF.

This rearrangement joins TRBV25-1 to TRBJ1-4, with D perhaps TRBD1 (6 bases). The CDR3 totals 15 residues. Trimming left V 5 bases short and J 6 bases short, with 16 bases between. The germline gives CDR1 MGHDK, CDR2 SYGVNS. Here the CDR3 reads CASSQSAGVDEKLFF. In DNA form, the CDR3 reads TGTGCCAGCAGTCAATCGGCAGGGGTAGATGAAAAACTGTTTTTT.

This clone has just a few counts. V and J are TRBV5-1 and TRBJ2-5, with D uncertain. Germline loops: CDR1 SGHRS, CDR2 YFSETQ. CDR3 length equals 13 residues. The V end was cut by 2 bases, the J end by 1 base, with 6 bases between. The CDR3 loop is CASSLQSQETQYF. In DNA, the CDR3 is TGCGCCAGCAGCTTACAGAGCCAAGAGACCCAGTACTTC.

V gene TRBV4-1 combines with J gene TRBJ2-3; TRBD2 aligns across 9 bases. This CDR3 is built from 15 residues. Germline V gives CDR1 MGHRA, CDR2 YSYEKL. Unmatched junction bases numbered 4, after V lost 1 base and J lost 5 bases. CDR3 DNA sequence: TGCGCCAGCAGCCAAGTAGCGGGGGCCGGAGATACGCAGTATTTT. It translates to CASSQVAGAGDTQYF.

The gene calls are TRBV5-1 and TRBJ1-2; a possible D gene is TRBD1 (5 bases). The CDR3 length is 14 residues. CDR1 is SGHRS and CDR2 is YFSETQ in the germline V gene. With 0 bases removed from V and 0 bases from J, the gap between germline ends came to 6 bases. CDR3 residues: CASSLGDSNYGYTF. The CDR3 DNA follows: TGCGCCAGCAGCTTGGGGGACTCTAACTATGGCTACACCTTC.

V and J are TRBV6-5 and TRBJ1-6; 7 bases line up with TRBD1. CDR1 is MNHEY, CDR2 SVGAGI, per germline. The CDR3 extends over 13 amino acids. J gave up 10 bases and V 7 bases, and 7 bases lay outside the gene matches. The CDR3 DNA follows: TGTGCCAGCATGAAGACAGGGTGGTCACCCCTCCACTTT. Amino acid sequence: CASMKTGWSPLHF.

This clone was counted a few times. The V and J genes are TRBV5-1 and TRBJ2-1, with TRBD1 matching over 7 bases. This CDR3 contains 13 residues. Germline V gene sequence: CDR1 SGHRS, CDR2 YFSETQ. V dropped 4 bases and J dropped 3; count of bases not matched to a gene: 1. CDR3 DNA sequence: TGCGCCAGCAGCCAGGGGGTCTACAATGAGCAGTTCTTC. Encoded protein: CASSQGVYNEQFF.

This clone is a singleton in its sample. CDR3 residues: CASQEGGWETQYF. The CDR3 DNA reads as TGTGCCAGCCAAGAAGGGGGTTGGGAGACCCAGTACTTC. The rearrangement joins TRBV6-6 to TRBJ2-5; tentatively, D is TRBD1 (6 bases). The CDR3 is 13 residues long. V gave up 8 bases and J gave up 5 bases, with 15 bases separating them. Per the germline V gene, CDR1 is MNHNY and CDR2 is SVGAGI (reference sequence).